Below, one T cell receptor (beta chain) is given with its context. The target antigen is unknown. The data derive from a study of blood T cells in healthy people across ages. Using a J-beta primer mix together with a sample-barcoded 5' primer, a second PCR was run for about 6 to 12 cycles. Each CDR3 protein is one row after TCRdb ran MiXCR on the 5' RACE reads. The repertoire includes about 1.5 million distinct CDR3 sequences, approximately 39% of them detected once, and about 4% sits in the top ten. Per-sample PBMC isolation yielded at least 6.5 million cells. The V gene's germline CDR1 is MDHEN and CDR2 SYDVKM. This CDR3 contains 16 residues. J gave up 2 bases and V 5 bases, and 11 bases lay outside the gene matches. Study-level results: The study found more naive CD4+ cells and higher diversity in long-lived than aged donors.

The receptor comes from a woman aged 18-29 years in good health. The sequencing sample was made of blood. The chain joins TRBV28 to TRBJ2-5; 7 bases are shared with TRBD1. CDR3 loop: CASSPYLGQMQETQYF. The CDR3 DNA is TGTGCCAGCAGTCCCTATCTGGGACAGATGCAAGAGACCCAGTACTTC.